Presented here are 18 T cell receptor beta chains from one specimen sequenced in a study of blood T cell repertoires in COVID-19. The method was immunoSEQ multiplex PCR; TCRdb's version includes in-frame clones alone and lacks a portion of them. The sample records over 90,000 clones, around nine tenths being singletons. Sequenced material: peripheral blood. These receptors were collected from a woman aged 45-65 years with COVID-19, enrolled during active disease.

This clone has only one observation. This chain connects TRBV19 to TRBJ2-7, with 8 nucleotides matching TRBD1. This CDR3 has 15 amino acids. Germline CDR1 is LNHDA and CDR2 is SQIVND (reference sequence). The J segment lost 5 bases and the V segment lost 4 bases, leaving 10 bases of the junction unmatched. In DNA form, the CDR3 reads TGTGCCAGTAGTAATGTTATGGGGACAGGACACGAGCAGTACTTC. Translated, it gives CASSNVMGTGHEQYF.

The chain links TRBV5-1 to TRBJ2-6; D is perhaps TRBD2 (5 bases). V was shortened by 0 bases and J by 11 bases, with 15 bases between the two germline ends. There are 15 residues in the CDR3. Germline CDR1 reads SGHRS; CDR2 reads YFSETQ. CDR3 region: CASSLGSLSRDVLTF. DNA for the CDR3: TGCGCCAGCAGCTTGGGCTCCCTCTCGAGGGACGTCCTGACTTTC.

V gene TRBV14 combines with J gene TRBJ1-2, with D maybe TRBD1 (5 bases). Trimming removed 9 bases from V and 3 bases from J, with 14 bases in between. CDR1 SGHDN and CDR2 FVKESK come from the germline V gene. The CDR3 sequence is 13 residues long. CDR3 DNA: TGTGCCAGTGCCCTACAGGACGACTATGGCTACACCTTC. It specifies CASALQDDYGYTF. The full variable domain, its missing parts supplied by reference TRBV14 and TRBJ1-2, is EAGVTQFPSHSVIEKGQTVTLRCDPISGHDNLYWYRRVMGKEIKFLLHFVKESKQDESGMPNNRFLAERTGGTYSTLKVQPAELEDSGVYFCASALQDDYGYTFGSGTRLTVV.

The V gene is TRBV3-1 (or the pseudogene TRBV3-2), the J gene TRBJ1-1; a possible D gene is TRBD1 (5 bases). CDR3 length: 12 residues. Deletions cut 8 bases from V and 9 bases from J, with 16 bases between. CDR1 and CDR2 (germline): LGHDT, YNNKEL (reference sequence). DNA for the CDR3: TGTGCCAGCGGGATGTCGGGGGGAAAAGCTTTCTTT. Translation gives CASGMSGGKAFF.

The chain is built from TRBV12-3 or TRBV12-4 and TRBJ1-1; 7 bases line up with TRBD1. V gave up 6 bases and J gave up 2 bases; unmatched junction bases: 3. The CDR3 has 13 residues. The CDR3 here is CASSQGGNTEAFF. As DNA, the CDR3 is TGTGCCAGCAGCCAGGGGGGAAACACTGAAGCTTTCTTT.

The chain employs TRBV2 and TRBJ2-1, with TRBD2 identical over 10 bases. CDR3 size: 18 residues. Trimming cost V 5 bases and J 6 bases; bases outside gene matches: 16. Looked up from germline, CDR1 is SNHLY and CDR2 is FYNNEI. CDR3 sequence (DNA): TGTGCCAGCAGTTTACCCCCCGTAGCGGGGGGCCTTTCCAATGAGCAGTTCTTC. It yields the protein CASSLPPVAGGLSNEQFF.

The CDR3, as DNA: TGTGCCAGTAGCCCGAGGACAGGGGGCTCTGAGCAGTTCTTC. It codes for CASSPRTGGSEQFF. The rearrangement links TRBV19 to TRBJ2-1; 11 bases are a match to TRBD1. CDR3 length: 14 amino acids. The V and J ends lost 6 bases and 9 bases, in that order; junction bases with no gene match: 7. Germline CDR1 LNHDA, CDR2 SQIVND (reference sequence).

The chain has TRBV27 and TRBJ2-7; the match to TRBD2 covers 10 bases. The CDR3 consists of 15 residues. Looked up from germline, CDR1 is MNHEY and CDR2 is SMNVEV (reference sequence). V shed 4 bases and J 1 base; nucleotides not matched to a gene: 4. The DNA of the CDR3 is TGTGCCAGCAGTTGGGGAGCGGGGGGGTCCTACGAGCAGTACTTC. Translating gives CASSWGAGGSYEQYF.

V is TRBV6-2 or TRBV6-3 and J is TRBJ1-5; tentative D call: TRBD1 (6 bases). The CDR3 contains 14 residues. The V end lost 2 bases, the J end lost 5 bases, and 10 bases lay between the germline ends. CDR1 MNHEY and CDR2 SVGEGT come from the germline V gene. For the CDR3, the DNA is TGTGCCAGCAGTTACCTGGGGGCTCATCAGCCCCAGCATTTT. It is translated as CASSYLGAHQPQHF.

A remark on this clone: Its ends do not fully match the called genes, so a read error is possible. The chain has TRBV7-8 and TRBJ1-5; weak D call: TRBD1 (6 bases). The germline V gene encodes CDR1 SGHVS and CDR2 FQNEAQ. The CDR3 extends over 14 amino acids. In DNA form, the CDR3 reads TGTGCCAGCAAGGCAAGGGGGTTCAATCGGCCCCAGCATTTT. Translation: CASKARGFNRPQHF. The whole variable domain, remainder taken from reference TRBV7-8 and TRBJ1-5, is GAGVSQSPRYKVAKRGQDVALRCDPISGHVSLFWYQQALGQGPEFLTYFQNEAQLDKSGLPSDRFFAERPEGSVSTLKIQRTQQEDSAVYLCASKARGFNRPQHFGDGTRLSIL.

The V call is TRBV7-2, the J call TRBJ1-1; no definite D call. V shed 0 bases and J shed 10 bases, with 18 bases lying between them. Germline assignment: CDR1 SGHTA and CDR2 FQGNSA. The CDR3 runs 15 residues. The CDR3 spells CASSLAGDPNDGAFF. Written as DNA, the CDR3 is TGTGCCAGCAGCTTAGCGGGAGACCCCAACGATGGAGCTTTCTTT.

The genes are TRBV7-9 and TRBJ1-1, with no clear D. Germline lookup yields CDR1 SEHNR and CDR2 FQNEAQ (reference sequence). Trimming shortened V by 8 bases and J by 4 bases, and 8 bases separated the two germline ends. The CDR3 is made up of 11 amino acids. DNA for the CDR3: TGTGCCAGCCTCGGTGGCACTGAAGCTTTCTTT. It specifies CASLGGTEAFF.

This chain connects TRBV7-2 to TRBJ1-3; D ambiguous. This CDR3 spans 14 amino acids. The germline gives CDR1 SGHTA, CDR2 FQGNSA. V was clipped by 3 bases and J by 1 base, with 7 bases between them. The CDR3 sequence: CASSFGESGNTIYF. In DNA, the CDR3 is TGTGCCAGCAGCTTCGGGGAATCTGGAAACACCATATATTTT.

The rearrangement uses TRBV5-1 and TRBJ1-1; TRBD1 might be the D (6 bases). Trimming pared 4 bases from V and 3 bases from J, leaving 10 bases between. Germline-derived CDR1 and CDR2 are SGHRS and YFSETQ. This CDR3 is 13 amino acids long. This CDR3 reads CASSPRTDTEAFF. The CDR3 DNA reads TGCGCCAGCAGCCCCCGGACAGACACTGAAGCTTTCTTT.

The rearrangement links TRBV27 to TRBJ1-6, with a weak D call TRBD1 (5 bases). Germline V CDR1 and CDR2: MNHEY, SMNVEV (reference sequence). The CDR3 is 18 residues long. The V gene lost 7 bases and the J gene lost 1 base, with 20 bases spanning the gap. CDR3 sequence (DNA): TGTGCCAGCACACGGAAGCCACCCGGGGGGTCCTATAATTCACCCCTCCACTTT. This encodes CASTRKPPGGSYNSPLHF.

Regarding this clone: The junction does not match germline at one end; this may be a read error. V usage is TRBV28 and J usage is TRBJ1-5, with D unclear. CDR1 and CDR2 (germline): MDHEN, SYDVKM. The CDR3 has 12 residues. CDR3 amino acids: CASSYAAQSQHF. The CDR3 DNA sequence: TGTGCCAGCAGTTACGCTGCTCAGTCCCAGCATTTT.

The rearrangement links TRBV2 to TRBJ2-3; 9 bases are a match to TRBD2. CDR1 and CDR2 from the germline V gene are SNHLY and FYNNEI. The CDR3 extends over 15 amino acids. The ends lost 1 base at V and 7 bases at J; junction bases unmatched: 6. CDR3 sequence reads: CASSEGGGAINTQYF. The CDR3 DNA reads as TGTGCCAGCAGTGAAGGCGGGGGGGCCATTAATACGCAGTATTTT.

The V call is TRBV2, the J call TRBJ2-3; D is unclear. Germline CDR1 is SNHLY and CDR2 is FYNNEI. V gave up 5 bases and J gave up 0 bases, with 3 bases separating them. The CDR3 length is 12 residues. The CDR3 sequence: CASSTSTDTQYF. Here the CDR3 DNA reads TGTGCCAGCAGTACTAGCACAGATACGCAGTATTTT. Looking up the rest from reference TRBV2 and TRBJ2-3 gives the full variable domain: EPEVTQTPSHQVTQMGQEVILRCVPISNHLYFYWYRQILGQKVEFLVSFYNNEISEKSEIFDDQFSVERPDGSNFTLKIRSTKLEDSAMYFCASSTSTDTQYFGPGTRLTVL.